The TCR beta chain described here comes from a study of shared clonotypes between healthy human individuals. With 2 bases removed from V and 0 bases from J, the gap between germline ends came to 12 bases. Germline CDR1 and CDR2: SGDLS and YYNGEE. This CDR3 has 15 amino acids. An assay was performed, and its level was deep. Only in-frame clones appear in the TCRdb table, and some are missing; sequencing was by immunoSEQ multiplex PCR. Here the sample spans some 510,000 clones, around 74% being singletons. Sequencing input: PBMCs. The genes are TRBV9 and TRBJ2-7; D might be TRBD1 (6 bases). The receptor's source is a woman aged 40 to 50 in good health. Some clones in this sample may be carry-over from other donors' samples. In DNA form, the CDR3 reads TGTGCCAGCAGCGTCGGACAGAGTCCCTCCTACGAGCAGTACTTC. This translates into CASSVGQSPSYEQYF. Drawing the rest from reference TRBV9 and TRBJ2-7, the complete variable domain is DSGVTQTPKHLITATGQRVTLRCSPRSGDLSVYWYQQSLDQGLQFLIQYYNGEERAKGNILERFSAQQFPDLHSELNLSSLELGDSALYFCASSVGQSPSYEQYFGPGTRLTVT.